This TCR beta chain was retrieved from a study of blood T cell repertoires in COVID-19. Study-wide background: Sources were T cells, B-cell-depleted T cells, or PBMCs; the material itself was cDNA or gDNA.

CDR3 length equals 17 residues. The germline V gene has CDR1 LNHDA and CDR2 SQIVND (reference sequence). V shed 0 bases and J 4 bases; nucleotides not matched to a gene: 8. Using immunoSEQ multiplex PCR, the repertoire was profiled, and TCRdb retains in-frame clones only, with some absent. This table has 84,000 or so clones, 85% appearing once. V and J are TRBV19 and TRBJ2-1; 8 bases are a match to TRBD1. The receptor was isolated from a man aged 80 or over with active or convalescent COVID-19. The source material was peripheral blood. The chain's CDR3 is CASSIDGRDRGYNEQFF. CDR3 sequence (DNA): TGTGCCAGTAGTATAGATGGTCGAGACAGGGGATACAATGAGCAGTTCTTC.